This passage covers 30 T cell receptor beta chains from one sample sequenced in a study of early T cells in non-severe SARS-CoV-2 infection. TCRdb redid the calling of the 5' RACE reads with MiXCR, one entry per CDR3 protein. The sample has about 33,000 distinct CDR3 sequences, around 5.8% seen once; the top ten hold 5% to 6%. The sample consisted of whole blood. These receptors were collected from an adult who was a healthcare worker with PCR-confirmed SARS-CoV-2 infection or an uninfected control (not recorded which).

This clonotype was seen at least ten times. This sequence joins TRBV6-2 or TRBV6-3 and TRBJ1-3; D call uncertain. V was cut by 7 bases and J by 2 bases, with 12 bases left in between. There are 14 residues in the CDR3. Germline CDR1 and CDR2: MNHEY and SVGEGT. Written as DNA, the CDR3 is TGTGCCAGCATTCCCACGACCCCTGGAAACACCATATATTTT. The encoded protein is CASIPTTPGNTIYF.

This clonotype was counted at least ten times. This chain links TRBV29-1 with TRBJ2-4; 7 nucleotides line up with TRBD2. This CDR3 comprises 12 residues. With 5 bases clipped from V and 7 bases from J, the junction kept 5 bases outside the gene matches. CDR1 SQVTM and CDR2 ANQGSEA come from the germline V gene. The CDR3 loop is CSVRTRVNIQYF. Here the CDR3 DNA reads TGCAGCGTTCGGACTAGGGTGAACATTCAGTACTTC.

The genes are TRBV12-3 or TRBV12-4 and TRBJ2-1; 11 nucleotides match TRBD2. This CDR3 region has 15 residues. V shed 5 bases and J 8 bases; nucleotides not matched to a gene: 8. The CDR3 spells CASSRPSGRNYEQFF. CDR3 in DNA: TGTGCCAGCAGTCGCCCTAGCGGGAGGAACTATGAGCAGTTCTTC.

This chain connects TRBV10-2 to TRBJ1-1, with 9 bases fitting TRBD1. The germline V gene has CDR1 WSHSY and CDR2 SAAADI. The ends lost 6 bases at V and 1 base at J; junction bases unmatched: 0. The CDR3 runs 13 residues. CDR3: CASRGQGNTEAFF. In DNA form, the CDR3 reads TGCGCCAGCAGGGGACAGGGGAACACTGAAGCTTTCTTT.

This clonotype qualifies as medium-sized. V gene TRBV6-5 combines with J gene TRBJ1-2; 11 bases are a match to TRBD1. The germline CDR1 and CDR2 sequences are MNHEY and SVGAGI. This CDR3 comprises 15 residues. With V trimmed by 2 bases and J by 4 bases, 3 bases remained unmatched. CDR3 residues: CASSYDGTGGYGYTF. DNA for the CDR3: TGTGCCAGCAGTTACGACGGGACAGGGGGCTATGGCTACACCTTC.

This clonotype appeared many times. The J gene is TRBJ2-3, the V gene TRBV7-9, with unresolved D. CDR3 length equals 14 residues. Trimming left V 5 bases short and J 0 bases short, with 9 bases between. In germline, CDR1 is SEHNR, CDR2 FQNEAQ (reference sequence). CDR3 in DNA: TGTGCCAGCAGCCGTACGACTAGCACAGATACGCAGTATTTT. This sequence encodes CASSRTTSTDTQYF.

This clonotype was observed a handful of times. This chain joins TRBV27 and TRBJ1-5, with no clear D. The germline V gene encodes CDR1 MNHEY and CDR2 SMNVEV (reference sequence). V was pared by 1 base and J by 7 bases, with 11 bases between. The CDR3 is 14 residues long. In DNA, the CDR3 is TGTGCCAGCAGTTTATTAGGGAGCACCCAGCCCCAGCATTTT. It encodes CASSLLGSTQPQHF.

Sample share makes this clonotype medium-sized. The J gene is TRBJ1-2, the V gene TRBV4-3; D is unresolved. Looked up from germline, CDR1 is LGHNA and CDR2 is YSLEER. V dropped 3 bases and J dropped 8 bases, with 10 bases sitting between them. This CDR3 is built from 12 residues. CDR3 amino acids: CASSHGSGGYTF. The CDR3 region has the DNA TGCGCCAGCAGCCATGGCAGCGGCGGCTACACCTTC.

There are many counts of this clonotype. The gene calls are TRBV2 and TRBJ2-6; D unresolved. CDR3 length: 19 amino acids. Trimming pared 2 bases from V and 0 bases from J, leaving 17 bases between. In germline, CDR1 is SNHLY, CDR2 FYNNEI. The CDR3 region has the DNA TGTGCCAGCAGTGAAACGCTGTGGGCCCGAAGCTCTGGGGCCAACGTCCTGACTTTC. It encodes CASSETLWARSSGANVLTF.

In its sample, this clonotype was seen many times. The V call is TRBV5-6, the J call TRBJ1-1, with unresolved D. V lost 1 base, J lost 8 bases, and 9 bases lay in between. The CDR3 runs to 12 residues. From germline, CDR1 is SGHDT and CDR2 YYEEEE. The CDR3 region has the DNA TGTGCCAGCAGCTTGTTGTTTGGGGAAGCTTTCTTT. Protein product: CASSLLFGEAFF. The full variable domain, with the rest looked up from reference TRBV5-6 and TRBJ1-1, is DAGVTQSPTHLIKTRGQQVTLRCSPKSGHDTVSWYQQALGQGPQFIFQYYEEEERQRGNFPDRFSGHQFPNYSSELNVNALLLGDSALYLCASSLLFGEAFFGQGTRLTVV.

There are a few counts of this clonotype. This rearrangement joins TRBV12-3 or TRBV12-4 to TRBJ2-2; perhaps TRBD1 as D (6 bases). Trimming pared 8 bases from V and 0 bases from J, leaving 13 bases between. This CDR3 has 15 amino acids. The CDR3 here is CASCRGPTNTGELFF. In nucleotides, the CDR3 is TGTGCCAGCTGCAGGGGACCCACGAACACCGGGGAGCTGTTTTTT.

This clonotype was observed many times. The V gene is TRBV11-2, the J gene TRBJ2-7, with D tentatively TRBD1 (5 bases). The CDR3 extends over 16 amino acids. Germline CDR1 SGHAT, CDR2 FQNNGV. V was trimmed by 5 bases and J by 3 bases, leaving 20 bases between them. The CDR3 DNA reads TGTGCCAGCAGCCCCACCGCCTACCCAGGGATCTACGAGCAGTACTTC. This encodes CASSPTAYPGIYEQYF.

At least ten counts were recorded for this clonotype. This sequence joins TRBV6-5 and TRBJ1-3, with a tentative D call TRBD1 (5 bases). The germline V gene has CDR1 MNHEY and CDR2 SVGAGI. The CDR3 totals 18 residues. The ends were cut back, 8 bases at V and 0 bases at J, with 23 bases in the middle. CDR3 coding DNA: TGTGCCAGCGGCGAGTATAAGTGGGGCTTAAGCTCTGGAAACACCATATATTTT. Translating it yields CASGEYKWGLSSGNTIYF.

This clonotype was picked up a small number of times. J is TRBJ2-1 and V is TRBV19, with D perhaps given as TRBD1 or TRBD2 (5 bases each). V shed 3 bases and J shed 5 bases, with 14 bases lying between them. In germline, CDR1 is LNHDA, CDR2 SQIVND (reference sequence). There are 15 residues in the CDR3. This chain's CDR3 is CASSILRLGHNEQFF. The CDR3 nucleotides are TGTGCCAGTAGTATTCTCCGGCTGGGACACAATGAGCAGTTCTTC.

This clonotype occurred many times. The chain is built from TRBV5-1 and TRBJ2-2, with 10 bases matching TRBD1. With V trimmed by 0 bases and J by 5 bases, 4 bases remained unmatched. Germline lookup yields CDR1 SGHRS and CDR2 YFSETQ. This CDR3 has 16 residues. The CDR3: CASSLGQGAATGELFF. CDR3 bases: TGCGCCAGCAGCTTGGGACAGGGGGCGGCGACCGGGGAGCTGTTTTTT.

This clonotype was counted many times. The rearrangement joins TRBV5-1 to TRBJ1-3, with 8 bases matching TRBD1. Germline CDR1 is SGHRS and CDR2 is YFSETQ. The CDR3 sequence is 13 residues long. The J segment lost 2 bases and the V segment lost 5 bases, leaving 0 bases of the junction unmatched. The CDR3: CASRQGAGNTIYF. The CDR3 region has the DNA TGCGCCAGCAGACAGGGGGCTGGAAACACCATATATTTT.

The chain combines TRBV18 with TRBJ2-5, with 8 bases matching TRBD1. Trimming cost V 4 bases and J 2 bases; bases outside gene matches: 6. The V gene's germline CDR1 is KGHSH and CDR2 LQKENI. The CDR3 spans 15 residues. The CDR3 here is CASSRTGSSQETQYF. The CDR3 nucleotides read TGTGCCAGCTCACGGACAGGGTCATCACAAGAGACCCAGTACTTC.

This clonotype qualifies as medium-sized (0.01 to 0.1%). This chain joins TRBV11-2 and TRBJ2-3; TRBD2 agrees at 8 bases. J lost 0 bases, V lost 5 bases, and 10 bases had no gene match. The germline gives CDR1 SGHAT, CDR2 FQNNGV. The CDR3 is made up of 17 amino acids. The DNA of the CDR3 is TGTGCCAGCAGCCCTGAACTAATAGCGGGGAGCACAGATACGCAGTATTTT. Protein sequence: CASSPELIAGSTDTQYF.

Concerning this clonotype: Just one base apart from a much larger clone, this may be a read error. The genes are TRBV6-5 and TRBJ1-2, with D possibly being TRBD1 (5 bases). V lost 0 bases and J 6 bases, leaving 8 bases between the germline ends. The CDR3 has 13 amino acids. Germline values: CDR1 MNHEY, CDR2 SVGAGI. The CDR3 spells CASSYSGVHGYTF. The CDR3 bases are TGTGCCAGCAGTTACTCGGGGGTACATGGCTACACCTTC.

This clonotype was detected ten times or more. In DNA form, the CDR3 reads TGTGCCAGCAGCTGGGGGTCGGGGGAGCAGTACGTC. Amino acids: CASSWGSGEQYV. The rearrangement links TRBV5-4 to TRBJ2-7; the D call may be TRBD1 or TRBD2 (5 bases each). The CDR3 contains 12 residues. Germline CDR1 reads SGHNT; CDR2 reads YYREEE (reference sequence). Trimming took off 3 bases at V and 7 bases at J, with 11 bases between the two ends.

There are many counts of this clonotype. The chain joins TRBV6-2 or TRBV6-3 to TRBJ2-7; maybe TRBD2 (6 bases). Germline V gene lookup returns CDR1 MNHEY and CDR2 SVGEGT. This CDR3 is 15 amino acids long. V lost 5 bases and J 1 base, leaving 15 bases between the germline ends. The CDR3 region is CASSPSGTLSYEQYV. The CDR3 DNA reads TGTGCCAGCAGTCCCTCCGGGACTCTGTCCTACGAGCAGTACGTC.

In this sample, this clonotype turned up many times. J is TRBJ2-1 and V is TRBV10-1; no clear D. CDR3 length: 13 residues. Germline V gene sequence: CDR1 WNHNN, CDR2 SYGVQD (reference sequence). Trimming pared 1 base from V and 7 bases from J, leaving 8 bases between. CDR3 nucleotide sequence: TGCGCCAGCAGTGAGTTGAACAAGAATGAGCAGTTCTTC. Protein product: CASSELNKNEQFF.

This clonotype has a handful of counts. The J gene is TRBJ2-2, the V gene TRBV6-6; 12 bases agree with TRBD2. The CDR3 consists of 20 residues. V shed 0 bases, J shed 7 bases, and the junction held 15 bases outside the gene matches. CDR1 MNHNY and CDR2 SVGAGI come from the germline V gene (reference sequence). CDR3 region: CASSYSWTTSGRFEYGELFF. In DNA, the CDR3 is TGTGCCAGCAGTTACTCGTGGACGACTAGCGGGAGATTTGAATACGGGGAGCTGTTTTTT.

The sample holds many counts of this clonotype. V usage is TRBV5-5 and J usage is TRBJ2-4, with a possible D match to TRBD1 (5 bases). Germline assignment: CDR1 SGHKS and CDR2 YYEKEE (reference sequence). This CDR3 is 16 amino acids long. Trimming shortened V by 7 bases and J by 1 base, and 18 bases separated the two germline ends. CDR3: CASGLIKGIAKNIQYF. For the CDR3, the DNA is TGTGCCAGCGGGCTGATCAAGGGGATTGCCAAAAACATTCAGTACTTC.

There are many counts of this clonotype. V usage is TRBV6-2 or TRBV6-3 and J usage is TRBJ2-3; 7 nucleotides line up with TRBD2. Trimming at V came to 2 bases and at J to 4 bases, leaving 6 bases not matched to a gene. In germline, CDR1 is MNHEY, CDR2 SVGEGT. There are 15 residues in the CDR3. The CDR3 loop is CASSYTTSSADTQYF. CDR3 nucleotides: TGTGCCAGCAGTTACACGACTAGCTCAGCAGATACGCAGTATTTT.

Many counts were recorded for this clonotype. This chain uses TRBV13 with TRBJ2-1; 7 bases are a match to TRBD2. Per the germline V gene, CDR1 is PRHDT and CDR2 is FYEKMQ (reference sequence). The CDR3 length is 16 residues. After removal of 3 bases from V and 4 bases from J, the junction contained 9 bases not matched to a gene. The DNA for the CDR3 is TGTGCCAGCAGCTTTGGGGAGCGGGGACTATACAATGAGCAGTTCTTC. Translating gives CASSFGERGLYNEQFF.

Sample share makes this clonotype medium-sized. The rearrangement links TRBV27 to TRBJ2-7; a weak D match, TRBD1 (6 bases). The CDR3 consists of 14 residues. V was clipped by 5 bases and J by 3 bases, with 14 bases between them. The germline CDR1 and CDR2 sequences are MNHEY and SMNVEV (reference sequence). CDR3 sequence reads: CASSPGQLGYEQYF. The CDR3 bases are TGTGCCAGCAGTCCCGGACAGCTAGGCTACGAGCAGTACTTC.

This clonotype was detected a few times. The chain links TRBV2 to TRBJ2-7; D ambiguous. The V and J ends lost 5 bases and 2 bases respectively, with 7 bases between them. This CDR3 spans 12 amino acids. From germline, CDR1 is SNHLY and CDR2 FYNNEI. CDR3: CASSFSAYEQYV. CDR3 in DNA: TGTGCCAGCAGTTTTTCTGCCTACGAGCAGTACGTC.

This clonotype has a count of ten or more. This chain connects TRBV20-1 to TRBJ2-1, with a weak D call TRBD2 (6 bases). Germline CDR1 and CDR2: DFQATT and SNEGSKA (reference sequence). The CDR3 totals 15 residues. Trimming took off 6 bases at V and 7 bases at J, with 22 bases between the two ends. CDR3 bases: TGCAGTGCAGACCAACCGGGAGTAGGTTTTAATGAGCAGTTCTTC. Translating gives CSADQPGVGFNEQFF.

This clonotype was seen a few times. The chain has TRBV6-5 and TRBJ1-2, with TRBD1 as a possible D gene (5 bases). This CDR3 is built from 15 residues. Germline lookup yields CDR1 MNHEY and CDR2 SVGAGI. The V end lost 4 bases, the J end lost 4 bases, and 16 bases lay between the germline ends. The CDR3 here is CASSSPGQGSYGYTF. CDR3 coding DNA: TGTGCCAGCAGTTCCCCCGGGCAGGGTAGCTATGGCTACACCTTC.